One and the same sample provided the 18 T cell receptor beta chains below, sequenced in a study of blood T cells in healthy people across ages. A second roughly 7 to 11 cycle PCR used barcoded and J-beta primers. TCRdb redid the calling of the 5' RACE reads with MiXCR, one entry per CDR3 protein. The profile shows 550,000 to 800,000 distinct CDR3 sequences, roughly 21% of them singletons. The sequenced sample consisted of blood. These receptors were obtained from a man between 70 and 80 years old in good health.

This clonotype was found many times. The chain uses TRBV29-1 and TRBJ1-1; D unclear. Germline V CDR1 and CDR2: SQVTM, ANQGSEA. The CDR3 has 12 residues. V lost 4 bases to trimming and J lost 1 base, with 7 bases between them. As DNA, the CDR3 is TGCAGCGTTGTGGAGGGGAACACTGAAGCTTTCTTT. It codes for CSVVEGNTEAFF.

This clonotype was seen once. CDR3 in amino acids: CASSVKTGNYGYTF. The CDR3 DNA follows: TGTGCCAGCAGTGTGAAGACAGGGAACTATGGCTACACCTTC. The chain recombines TRBV2 with TRBJ1-2, with 7 bases identical to TRBD1. CDR1 and CDR2 from the germline V gene are SNHLY and FYNNEI. There are 14 residues in the CDR3. Trimming removed 4 bases from V and 2 bases from J; junction bases left unmatched: 4.

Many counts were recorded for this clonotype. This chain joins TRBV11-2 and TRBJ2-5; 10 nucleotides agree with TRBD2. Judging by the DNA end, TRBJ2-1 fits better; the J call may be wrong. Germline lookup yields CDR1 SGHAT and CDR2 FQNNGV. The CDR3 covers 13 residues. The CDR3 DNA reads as TGTGCCAGCAGCTTAGAGTCTAGCGGGAGGCAGTTCTTC. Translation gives CASSLESSGRQFF.

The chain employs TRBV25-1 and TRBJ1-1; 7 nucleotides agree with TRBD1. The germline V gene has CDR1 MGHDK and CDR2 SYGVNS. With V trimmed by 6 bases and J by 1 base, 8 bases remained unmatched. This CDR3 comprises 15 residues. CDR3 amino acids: CASREEGQRNTEAFF. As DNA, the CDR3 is TGTGCCAGCAGAGAAGAGGGACAGAGGAACACTGAAGCTTTCTTT.

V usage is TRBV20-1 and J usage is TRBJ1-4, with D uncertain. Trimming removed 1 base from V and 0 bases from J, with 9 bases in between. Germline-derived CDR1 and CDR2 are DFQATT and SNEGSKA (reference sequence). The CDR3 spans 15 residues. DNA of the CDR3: TGCAGTGCTAGAGGTCAGATCGCAACTAATGAAAAACTGTTTTTT. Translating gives CSARGQIATNEKLFF.

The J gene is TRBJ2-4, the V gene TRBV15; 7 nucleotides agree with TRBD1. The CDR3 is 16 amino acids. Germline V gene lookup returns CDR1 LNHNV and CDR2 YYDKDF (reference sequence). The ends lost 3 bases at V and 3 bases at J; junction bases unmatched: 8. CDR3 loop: CATSRATTGDKNIQYF. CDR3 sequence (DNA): TGTGCCACCAGCAGGGCAACAACAGGGGACAAAAACATTCAGTACTTC. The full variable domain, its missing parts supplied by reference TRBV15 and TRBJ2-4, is DAMVIQNPRYQVTQFGKPVTLSCSQTLNHNVMYWYQQKSSQAPKLLFHYYDKDFNNEADTPDNFQSRRPNTSFCFLDIRSPGLGDTAMYLCATSRATTGDKNIQYFGAGTRLSVL.

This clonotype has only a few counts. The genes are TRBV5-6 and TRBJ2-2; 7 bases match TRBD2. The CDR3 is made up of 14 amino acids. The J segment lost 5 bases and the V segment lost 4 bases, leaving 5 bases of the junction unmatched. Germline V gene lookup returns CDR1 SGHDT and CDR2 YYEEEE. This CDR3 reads CASSPWGGTGELFF. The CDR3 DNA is TGTGCCAGCAGCCCCTGGGGGGGGACCGGGGAGCTGTTTTTT.

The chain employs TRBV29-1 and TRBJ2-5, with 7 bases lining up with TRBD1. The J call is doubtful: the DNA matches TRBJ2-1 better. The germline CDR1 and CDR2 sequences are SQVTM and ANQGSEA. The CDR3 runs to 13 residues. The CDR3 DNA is TGCAGCGTTGCCGGGACAGATTACAATGAGCAGTTCTTC. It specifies CSVAGTDYNEQFF.

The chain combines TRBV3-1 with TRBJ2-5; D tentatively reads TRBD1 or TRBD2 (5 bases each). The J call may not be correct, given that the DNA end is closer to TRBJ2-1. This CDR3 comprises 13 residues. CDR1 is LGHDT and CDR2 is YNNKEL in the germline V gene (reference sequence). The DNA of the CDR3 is TGTGCCAGCAGCCACACGGGGCTTAATGAGCAGTTCTTC. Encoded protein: CASSHTGLNEQFF.

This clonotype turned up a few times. The CDR3 bases are TGTGCCATCAGTGAGACTATGACTACCCTTCCCTACGAGCAGTACTTC. This gives the protein CAISETMTTLPYEQYF. The V gene is TRBV10-3, the J gene TRBJ2-7, with D tentatively TRBD2 (5 bases). The CDR3 runs 16 residues. The V end was cut by 2 bases, the J end by 2 bases, with 16 bases between. From germline, CDR1 is ENHRY and CDR2 SYGVKD.

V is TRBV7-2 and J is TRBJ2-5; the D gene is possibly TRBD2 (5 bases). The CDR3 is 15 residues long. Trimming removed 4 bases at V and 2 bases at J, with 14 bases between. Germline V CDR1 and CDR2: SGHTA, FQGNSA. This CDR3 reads CASSWHGSGQETQYF. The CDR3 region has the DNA TGTGCCAGCAGCTGGCATGGCTCGGGGCAAGAGACCCAGTACTTC.

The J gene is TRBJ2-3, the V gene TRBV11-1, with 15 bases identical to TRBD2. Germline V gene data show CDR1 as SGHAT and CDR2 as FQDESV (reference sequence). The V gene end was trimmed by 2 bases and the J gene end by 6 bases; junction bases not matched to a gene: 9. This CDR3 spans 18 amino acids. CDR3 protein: CASSLSGTSGRTLDTQYF. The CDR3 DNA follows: TGTGCCAGCAGCTTATCCGGGACTAGCGGGAGGACATTGGATACGCAGTATTTT.

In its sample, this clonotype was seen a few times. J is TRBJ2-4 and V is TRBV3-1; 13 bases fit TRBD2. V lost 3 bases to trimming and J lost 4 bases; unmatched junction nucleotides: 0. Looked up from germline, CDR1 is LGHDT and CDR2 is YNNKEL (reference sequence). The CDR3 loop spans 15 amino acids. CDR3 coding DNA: TGTGCCAGCAGCCAGACTAGCGGGGGGAAAAACATTCAGTACTTC. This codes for CASSQTSGGKNIQYF.

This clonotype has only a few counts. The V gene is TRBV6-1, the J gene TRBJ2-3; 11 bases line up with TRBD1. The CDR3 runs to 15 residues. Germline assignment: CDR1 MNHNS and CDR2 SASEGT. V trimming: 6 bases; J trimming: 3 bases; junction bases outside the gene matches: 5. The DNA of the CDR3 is TGTGCCAGCAGGCGGACAGGGGGCCTGACAGATACGCAGTATTTT. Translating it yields CASRRTGGLTDTQYF.

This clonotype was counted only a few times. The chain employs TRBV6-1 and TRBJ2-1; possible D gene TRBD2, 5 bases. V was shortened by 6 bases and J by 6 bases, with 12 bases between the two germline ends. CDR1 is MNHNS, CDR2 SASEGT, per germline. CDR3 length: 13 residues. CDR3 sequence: CASRVYSGNEQFF. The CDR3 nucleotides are TGTGCCAGCAGGGTCTACAGCGGCAATGAGCAGTTCTTC.

CDR3 coding DNA: TGTGCCAGCAGCTTGGCAGGAATAGTTGGAGTTGAGCAGTTCTTC. The encoded protein is CASSLAGIVGVEQFF. V and J are TRBV5-6 and TRBJ2-5; D unclear. The end of the DNA fits TRBJ2-1 better, so the J call may be wrong. The CDR3 runs to 15 residues. Germline V gene sequence: CDR1 SGHDT, CDR2 YYEEEE.

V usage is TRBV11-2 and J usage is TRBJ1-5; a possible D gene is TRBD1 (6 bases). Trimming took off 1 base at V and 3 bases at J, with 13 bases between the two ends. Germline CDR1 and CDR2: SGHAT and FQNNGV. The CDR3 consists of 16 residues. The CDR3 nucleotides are TGTGCCAGCAGCTTAGGACCAGACAGGTTCAATCAGCCCCAGCATTTT. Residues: CASSLGPDRFNQPQHF.

CDR3 region: CASRGRNQGNEQFF. CDR3 in DNA: TGTGCCAGCAGAGGGAGAAATCAGGGGAATGAGCAGTTCTTC. The chain recombines TRBV5-5 with TRBJ2-1; TRBD1 is a possible D gene (6 bases). V lost 5 bases to trimming and J lost 7 bases, with 16 bases between them. This CDR3 contains 14 residues. Germline V CDR1 and CDR2: SGHKS, YYEKEE (reference sequence).